The subject of this entry is one TCR beta chain. What it binds is unknown. Produced via immunoSEQ multiplex PCR; TCRdb's table is partial and in-frame only. The sample gives fewer than 35,000 clones, about 92% of which show up once; 2% to 2.5% is in the top ten. These data are taken from a study of neoadjuvant nivolumab and ipilimumab in lung cancer. Broader study findings: Only two of four nivolumab-treated tumors gained richness and clonality by surgery. Blood richness before therapy tracked richness in tumors resected after neoadjuvant therapy. Only a small number of samples underwent TCR sequencing. Compared with tumor-adjacent uninvolved lung, resected tumors showed greater richness and clonality.

The source of this sequence is an adult with non-small cell lung cancer. The input for sequencing was peripheral blood, taken after neoadjuvant nivolumab, alone or with ipilimumab, at or shortly before surgery.

The CDR3 DNA sequence: TGTGCCAGCCGGAGGGGCCCAAGGGACGAGCAGTACTTC. This gives the protein CASRRGPRDEQYF. The gene calls are TRBV5-4 and TRBJ2-7, with D possibly being TRBD2 (6 bases). The CDR3 spans 13 residues. CDR1 is SGHNT and CDR2 is YYREEE in the germline V gene (reference sequence). V was trimmed by 7 bases and J by 5 bases, leaving 16 bases between them.